This TCR beta chain stems from a study of shared clonotypes between healthy human individuals. Whole-study context: Three plates were used per donor for CD4 naive, three for CD4 memory, two for CD8 naive and one for CD8 memory.

As defined, naive CD8 cells were CD45RO-negative and positively selected for CCR7, with terminally differentiated effector memory CD45RA+ cells excluded. About this clone itself: Its specificity is not known.

Study conclusions and caveats: Across subsets, estimated richness was generally greater for naive than for memory populations. A limitation of the genetic and exposure-history diversity represented arose from few donors.

Assay: immunoSEQ multiplex PCR; the TCRdb copy retains only in-frame clones and omits some. Of about 820,000 clones in the sample, about 92% were seen once. This CDR3 region has 16 residues. The V end lost 5 bases, the J end lost 0 bases, and 17 bases lay between the germline ends. Germline values: CDR1 SGHAT, CDR2 FQNNGV. What was sequenced was naive CD8+ T cells sorted from blood. This clonotype originated in a man under 40 in good health. This chain connects TRBV11-2 to TRBJ2-7; weak D call: TRBD2 (5 bases). CDR3 DNA: TGTGCCAGCAGCCCCCCAGTCGCGGGCAGCTCCTACGAGCAGTACTTC. Translation gives CASSPPVAGSSYEQYF.